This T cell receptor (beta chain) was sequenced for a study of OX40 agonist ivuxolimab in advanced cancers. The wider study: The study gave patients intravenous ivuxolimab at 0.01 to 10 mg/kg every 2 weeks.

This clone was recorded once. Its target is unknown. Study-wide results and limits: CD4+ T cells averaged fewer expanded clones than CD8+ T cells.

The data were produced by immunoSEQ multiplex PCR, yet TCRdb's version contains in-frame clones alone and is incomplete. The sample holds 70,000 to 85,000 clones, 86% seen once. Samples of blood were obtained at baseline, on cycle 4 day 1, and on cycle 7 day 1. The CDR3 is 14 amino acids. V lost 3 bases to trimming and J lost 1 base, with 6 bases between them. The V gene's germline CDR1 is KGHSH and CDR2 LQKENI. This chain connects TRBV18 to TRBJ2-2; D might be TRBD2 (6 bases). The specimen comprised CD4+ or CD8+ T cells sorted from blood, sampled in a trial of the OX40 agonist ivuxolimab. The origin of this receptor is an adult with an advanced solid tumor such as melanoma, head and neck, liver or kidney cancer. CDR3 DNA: TGTGCCAGCTCACCGGGACTGAACACCGGGGAGCTGTTTTTT. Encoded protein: CASSPGLNTGELFF. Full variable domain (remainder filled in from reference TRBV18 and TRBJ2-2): NAGVMQNPRHLVRRRGQEARLRCSPMKGHSHVYWYRQLPEEGLKFMVYLQKENIIDESGMPKERFSAEFPKEGPSILRIQQVVRGDSAAYFCASSPGLNTGELFFGEGSRLTVL.